These T cell receptor beta chains were read from a single sample in a study of Ad26.COV2.S vaccination and SARS-CoV-2 variants. Profiling relied on immunoSEQ multiplex PCR, and the TCRdb table lists in-frame clones only, not all of them. The sample lists around 420,000 clones; approximately 87% were seen once. The sample in question was peripheral blood, obtained in a trial of Ad26.COV2.S vaccine versus placebo. The receptors were gathered from a person aged 18-60 years who received the Ad26.COV2.S COVID-19 vaccine or a placebo. Both conserved end residues are part of each CDR3. The order of the fields is D gene, J gene, V gene, clone size, CDR3 DNA, CDR3 protein. A D gene is named only where the DNA matches it firmly. Some rows mark clone size as missing; the rest say once, few, many or name a class of expanded clone.

D gene: .; J gene: TRBJ1-1; V gene: TRBV7-9; clone size: .; CDR3 DNA: TGTGCCAGCAGCCTAGTGAACACTGAAGCTTTCTTT; CDR3 protein: CASSLVNTEAFF
D gene: .; J gene: TRBJ2-5; V gene: TRBV19; clone size: .; CDR3 DNA: TGTGCCAGTAGTCTTGCGGCTTCACAAGAGACCCAGTACTTC; CDR3 protein: CASSLAASQETQYF
D gene: .; J gene: TRBJ1-5; V gene: TRBV6-5; clone size: .; CDR3 DNA: TGTGCCAGCAGCAAGGACCGAGATAGCAATCAGCCCCAGCATTTT; CDR3 protein: CASSKDRDSNQPQHF
D gene: TRBD2; J gene: TRBJ2-1; V gene: TRBV2; clone size: once; CDR3 DNA: TGTGCCAGCCTGGTTAGCGGGGGGACAATCTTC; CDR3 protein: CASLVSGGTIF
D gene: .; J gene: TRBJ1-5; V gene: TRBV7-8; clone size: .; CDR3 DNA: TGTGCCAGCAGCTTAGTAAGCAATCAGCCCCAGCATTTT; CDR3 protein: CASSLVSNQPQHF
D gene: TRBD1; J gene: TRBJ2-3; V gene: TRBV7-2; clone size: .; CDR3 DNA: TGTGCCAGCAGCTTAGTCTCTGGACAGGGTCCAGTAGATACGCAGTATTTT; CDR3 protein: CASSLVSGQGPVDTQYF
D gene: .; J gene: TRBJ1-5; V gene: TRBV5-8; clone size: .; CDR3 DNA: TGTGCCAGCAGCTACAGGGATCAGCCCCAGCATTTT; CDR3 protein: CASSYRDQPQHF
D gene: .; J gene: TRBJ2-1; V gene: TRBV19; clone size: .; CDR3 DNA: TGTGCCAGTAGTATTGGTGGCAGGGGAAACAATGAGCAGTTCTTC; CDR3 protein: CASSIGGRGNNEQFF
D gene: .; J gene: TRBJ1-1; V gene: TRBV6-1; clone size: .; CDR3 DNA: TGTGCCAGCAGTGAATCCCAGGAAAACACTGAAGCTTTCTTT; CDR3 protein: CASSESQENTEAFF
D gene: .; J gene: TRBJ1-4; V gene: TRBV28; clone size: .; CDR3 DNA: TGTGCCAGCCTTGGTGGGTCTAATGAAAAACTGTTTTTT; CDR3 protein: CASLGGSNEKLFF
D gene: TRBD2; J gene: TRBJ2-2; V gene: TRBV11-3; clone size: .; CDR3 DNA: TGTGCCAGCAGCCGTAAGCGGGGGGGCGGCGCCGGGGAGCTGTTTTTT; CDR3 protein: CASSRKRGGGAGELFF
D gene: .; J gene: TRBJ2-1; V gene: TRBV21-1; clone size: .; CDR3 DNA: TGTGCCAGCCAGCACCTAGTCGGGAATGAGCAGTTCTTC; CDR3 protein: CASQHLVGNEQFF
D gene: .; J gene: TRBJ2-3; V gene: TRBV7-9; clone size: .; CDR3 DNA: TGTGCCAGCAACCTACCGGCAGGGGTTGGCACAGATACGCAGTATTTT; CDR3 protein: CASNLPAGVGTDTQYF
D gene: .; J gene: TRBJ2-7; V gene: TRBV21-1; clone size: .; CDR3 DNA: TGTGCCAGCAGCCGGGACAGGGAGTACGAGCAGTACTTC; CDR3 protein: CASSRDREYEQYF
D gene: .; J gene: TRBJ2-7; V gene: TRBV30; clone size: once; CDR3 DNA: TGTGCCTGGAGAGGGGTCGGTCGACGCGAGCAGTACTTC; CDR3 protein: CAWRGVGRREQYF
D gene: .; J gene: TRBJ1-5; V gene: TRBV28; clone size: .; CDR3 DNA: TGTGCCAGCAGTCCACCGCGGAGCCACACCAAGGCGGACCAGCCCCAGCATTTT; CDR3 protein: CASSPPRSHTKADQPQHF
D gene: TRBD1; J gene: TRBJ1-4; V gene: TRBV9; clone size: .; CDR3 DNA: TGTGCCAGCAGCCCTTCGACAGGGGTTTATGAAAAACTGTTTTTT; CDR3 protein: CASSPSTGVYEKLFF